This TCR beta chain was identified during a study of blood T cell repertoires in COVID-19. Looked up from germline, CDR1 is LGHDT and CDR2 is YNNKEL (reference sequence). V trimming: 6 bases; J trimming: 3 bases; junction bases outside the gene matches: 7. The CDR3 consists of 16 residues. The data were produced by immunoSEQ multiplex PCR, yet TCRdb's version contains in-frame clones alone and is incomplete. This table has 100,000 or so clones, roughly nine tenths appearing once. What was sequenced was peripheral blood. The TCR originated in a man between 60 and 75 years old with acute or convalescent COVID-19. The rearrangement uses TRBV3-1 (or the pseudogene TRBV3-2) and TRBJ2-2; 10 bases match TRBD1. CDR3 sequence: CASSDRGQADTGELFF. CDR3 sequence (DNA): TGTGCCAGCAGTGACAGGGGGCAGGCGGACACCGGGGAGCTGTTTTTT.